Listed here is a single T cell receptor beta chain. The V and J ends lost 4 bases and 3 bases, in that order; junction bases with no gene match: 4. Per the germline V gene, CDR1 is MNHEY and CDR2 is SVGAGI. There are 15 residues in the CDR3. Per the original methods: Reference gene primers were amplified, and this amplification served to estimate nucleated cell counts. Using immunoSEQ multiplex PCR, the repertoire was profiled, and TCRdb retains in-frame clones only, with some absent. The V and J calls and clone size are taken from that table; D and trimming were inferred from the DNA. The table has about 300,000 clones, around four fifths seen once. The record originates from a study of blood T cell repertoires in COVID-19. Study as a whole: The cDNA or gDNA used as material had been derived from T cells, B-cell-depleted T cells, or PBMCs.

Sequences were obtained from peripheral blood. The sequence derives from a woman between 45 and 65 years old with acute or convalescent COVID-19. V gene TRBV6-5 combines with J gene TRBJ2-7; 12 nucleotides align to TRBD2. DNA for the CDR3: TGTGCCAGCAGTTCGACTAGCGGGAGTATCTACGAGCAGTACTTC. Amino acids: CASSSTSGSIYEQYF.